These 11 T cell receptor beta chains were sequenced from one sample in a study of early T cells in non-severe SARS-CoV-2 infection (dated by TCRdb to about 2021). Libraries were built with 5' RACE. Instrument on record: NextSeq 500. TCRdb took the public reads, trimmed them with fastp at Q25, ran MiXCR for clone calling and kept in-frame beta chains. Identical CDR3 protein sequences are pooled into one entry, listed with their most common genes and DNA. This sample holds more than 85,000 distinct CDR3 sequences; over 15% were observed only once. The ten largest clones represent just over 5% of the sample. Sequencing was performed on whole blood, taken at baseline. These receptors were collected from an adult who was a healthcare worker with PCR-confirmed SARS-CoV-2 infection or an uninfected control (not recorded which).

The V and J genes are TRBV5-4 and TRBJ2-5; D perhaps matches TRBD1 (7 bases). Germline CDR1 is SGHNT and CDR2 is YYREEE (reference sequence). V lost 2 bases and J lost 4, with 18 bases in between. This CDR3 contains 16 residues. The CDR3 region is CASSFRTGGDRETQYF. The CDR3 DNA reads TGTGCCAGCAGCTTCCGGACAGGCGGGGACAGAGAGACCCAGTACTTC.

The rearrangement uses TRBV20-1 and TRBJ2-7, with a tentative D call TRBD1 (5 bases). CDR1 and CDR2 (germline): DFQATT, SNEGSKA (reference sequence). The CDR3 totals 11 residues. CDR3 in amino acids: CSPGQAYEQYF. CDR3 sequence (DNA): TGCTCCCCCGGACAAGCCTACGAGCAGTACTTC.

In its sample, this clonotype was seen a few times. The chain links TRBV2 to TRBJ2-5; 11 nucleotides match TRBD1. V lost 5 bases, J lost 5 bases, and 7 bases stayed unmatched. The CDR3 contains 15 residues. Germline lookup yields CDR1 SNHLY and CDR2 FYNNEI. In DNA form, the CDR3 reads TGTGCCAGCAGTTCCGGACAGGGGGCTTCGGAGACCCAGTACTTC. Protein sequence: CASSSGQGASETQYF.

This clonotype was seen a handful of times. The chain couples TRBV10-1 to TRBJ2-3, with TRBD2 matching over 7 bases. The CDR3 covers 14 residues. Trimming removed 4 bases from V and 2 bases from J; junction bases left unmatched: 3. Looked up from germline, CDR1 is WNHNN and CDR2 is SYGVQD (reference sequence). CDR3 bases: TGCGCCAGCAGTGGGAGCGGGGCCACAGATACGCAGTATTTT. Translating gives CASSGSGATDTQYF.

This clonotype was observed at least ten times. The chain uses TRBV7-2 and TRBJ2-5, with 8 nucleotides matching TRBD2. With 5 bases clipped from V and 2 bases from J, the junction kept 7 bases outside the gene matches. The germline V gene encodes CDR1 SGHTA and CDR2 FQGNSA. CDR3 length: 15 amino acids. The CDR3 DNA reads as TGTGCCAGCAGCGCCGGGACTAGTCTTCAAGAGACCCAGTACTTC. Translating it yields CASSAGTSLQETQYF.

This clonotype was seen only a few times. V is TRBV18 and J is TRBJ2-7; the D is unclear. From germline, CDR1 is KGHSH and CDR2 LQKENI. V dropped 3 bases and J dropped 2 bases, with 5 bases sitting between them. The CDR3 is 12 amino acids. CDR3: CASSPPTYEQYF. CDR3 in DNA: TGTGCCAGCTCACCGCCGACCTACGAGCAGTACTTC.

This clonotype was counted a few times. J is TRBJ1-1 and V is TRBV2; possibly TRBD1 for D (6 bases). Germline V CDR1 and CDR2: SNHLY, FYNNEI. Trimming removed 7 bases at V and 8 bases at J, with 20 bases between. This CDR3 contains 14 residues. The CDR3 spells CASTAVTRDKEAFF. CDR3 DNA sequence: TGTGCCAGCACCGCCGTGACCCGGGACAAAGAAGCTTTCTTT.

This clonotype was seen more than once but under ten times. The V gene is TRBV20-1, the J gene TRBJ2-7; D gene uncertain. Trimming cost V 5 bases and J 4 bases, with 15 bases left between them. Germline V gene lookup returns CDR1 DFQATT and CDR2 SNEGSKA (reference sequence). The CDR3 has 13 residues. CDR3 bases: TGCAGTGCTCTGCTCGGGCTTAAATACGAGCAGTACTTC. Translated, it gives CSALLGLKYEQYF.

The chain couples TRBV27 to TRBJ2-7, with D possibly being TRBD2 (5 bases). The CDR3 is made up of 13 amino acids. V lost 0 bases, J lost 7 bases, and 10 bases lay in between. The germline gives CDR1 MNHEY, CDR2 SMNVEV (reference sequence). The CDR3 spells CASSLSGVGEQYF. The CDR3 coding sequence is TGTGCCAGCAGTTTATCCGGGGTCGGGGAGCAGTACTTC.

This chain links TRBV6-2 or TRBV6-3 with TRBJ2-1; D tentatively reads TRBD1 or TRBD2 (6 bases each). With 10 bases removed from V and 7 bases from J, the gap between germline ends came to 14 bases. The CDR3 runs to 12 residues. Germline V gives CDR1 MNHEY, CDR2 SVGEGT. CDR3 DNA: TGTGCCACCGGACCGGGGGCAAATGAGCAGTTCTTC. Translated, it gives CATGPGANEQFF.

The chain links TRBV7-9 to TRBJ2-1; D unclear. The CDR3 totals 13 residues. In germline, CDR1 is SEHNR, CDR2 FQNEAQ (reference sequence). Trimming took 4 bases from V and 3 from J, leaving 7 bases between them. As DNA, the CDR3 is TGTGCCAGCAGCTCCGTTAGCTACAATGAGCAGTTCTTC. It translates to CASSSVSYNEQFF.